Listed below are T cell receptor beta chains from one sample, sequenced in a study of cytomegalovirus exposure and HLA in healthy donors. Repertoires were generated with immunoSEQ multiplex PCR, while TCRdb's copy carries only in-frame clones and drops some. This sample has about 160,000 clones, with roughly 63% found just once. The sequencing input was PBMCs. These receptors all come from a woman aged 55-70 years in good health and CMV-seropositive. The CDR3 runs from the conserved cysteine through the conserved F or W. A D gene is named only where the DNA matches it firmly. Part of the rows lack a size; the others show once, few, many or a class for expanded clones.

TRBD1 NA TRBJ2-7 TRBV7-2 CASSFTGTVPYEQYF TGTGCCAGCAGCTTTACCGGGACAGTCCCCTACGAGCAGTACTTC
NA few TRBJ2-3 TRBV9 CASSVEGSGRTDTQYF TGTGCCAGCAGCGTAGAGGGTAGCGGCCGCACAGATACGCAGTATTTT
TRBD2 NA TRBJ2-7 TRBV5-1 CASSFLADSYEQYF TGCGCCAGCAGCTTCCTAGCGGATAGCTACGAGCAGTACTTC
TRBD1 NA TRBJ2-5 TRBV19 CASSRDRGHQETQYF TGTGCCAGTAGCCGGGACAGGGGGCATCAAGAGACCCAGTACTTC
TRBD1 NA TRBJ1-2 TRBV6-1 CASRGPGQGFRGYTF TGTGCCAGCAGGGGGCCGGGACAGGGTTTTAGGGGCTACACCTTC
NA NA TRBJ1-1 TRBV6-5 CASSYRGGNTEAFF TGTGCCAGCAGTTACCGAGGGGGGAACACTGAAGCTTTCTTT
TRBD1 NA TRBJ1-2 TRBV6-1 CASRGTGANYGYTF TGTGCCAGCAGGGGGACAGGGGCCAACTATGGCTACACCTTC
TRBD2 once TRBJ2-2 TRBV19 CASGRPDTGELFF TGTGCCAGCGGGAGGCCAGACACCGGGGAGCTGTTTTTT
TRBD2 NA TRBJ2-3 TRBV2 CASKGAGVGDTQYF TGTGCCAGCAAAGGAGCGGGAGTGGGAGATACGCAGTATTTT
NA NA TRBJ2-1 TRBV7-2 CASTPYGPNEQFF TGTGCCAGTACCCCGTATGGCCCCAATGAGCAGTTCTTC
NA once TRBJ2-7 TRBV10-3 CAISERSDTEDEQYF TGTGCCATCAGTGAAAGGTCAGATACTGAGGACGAGCAGTACTTC
TRBD2 NA TRBJ2-3 TRBV2 CASLPRTSGADTQYF TGTGCCAGCCTACCAAGGACTAGCGGCGCAGATACGCAGTATTTT
TRBD1 NA TRBJ2-1 TRBV10-3 CAIKGTGDYNEQFF TGTGCCATCAAAGGGACAGGGGACTACAATGAGCAGTTCTTC
NA NA TRBJ2-5 TRBV7-9 CASSLAAEETQYF TGTGCCAGCAGCTTAGCAGCGGAAGAGACCCAGTACTTC
NA few TRBJ2-7 TRBV7-8 CASSLGDNSYEQYF TGTGCCAGCAGCTTAGGGGACAACTCCTACGAGCAGTACTTC
NA few TRBJ2-3 TRBV19 CASRNRGRATDTQYF TGTGCCAGTAGAAACAGAGGCAGGGCCACAGATACGCAGTATTTT
TRBD1 few TRBJ2-7 TRBV5-5 CASSLLGQGYEQYF TGTGCCAGCAGCTTGCTCGGACAGGGCTACGAGCAGTACTTC
TRBD1 once TRBJ1-2 TRBV18 CASSQGQGGYTF TGTGCCAGCTCACAAGGACAGGGAGGCTACACCTTC
TRBD2 NA TRBJ2-1 TRBV7-2 CASSLVASGRFFYNEQFF TGTGCCAGCAGCTTAGTCGCTAGCGGGAGATTTTTCTACAATGAGCAGTTCTTC
NA NA TRBJ2-7 TRBV4-3 CASSQVVGASYEQYF TGCGCCAGCAGCCAAGTTGTGGGAGCCTCCTACGAGCAGTACTTC
TRBD1 NA TRBJ1-1 TRBV5-4 CASSLQGAVAEAFF TGTGCCAGCAGCTTGCAGGGGGCGGTTGCTGAAGCTTTCTTT
TRBD1 NA TRBJ1-2 TRBV29-1 CSVDRQGAGGYTF TGCAGCGTTGATCGGCAGGGGGCGGGTGGCTACACCTTC
NA NA TRBJ2-5 TRBV12-5 CASGSPGVYYRFFGETQYF NA
NA few TRBJ2-7 TRBV6-5 CASSYSGLYEQYF TGTGCCAGCAGTTACTCTGGCCTCTACGAGCAGTACTTC